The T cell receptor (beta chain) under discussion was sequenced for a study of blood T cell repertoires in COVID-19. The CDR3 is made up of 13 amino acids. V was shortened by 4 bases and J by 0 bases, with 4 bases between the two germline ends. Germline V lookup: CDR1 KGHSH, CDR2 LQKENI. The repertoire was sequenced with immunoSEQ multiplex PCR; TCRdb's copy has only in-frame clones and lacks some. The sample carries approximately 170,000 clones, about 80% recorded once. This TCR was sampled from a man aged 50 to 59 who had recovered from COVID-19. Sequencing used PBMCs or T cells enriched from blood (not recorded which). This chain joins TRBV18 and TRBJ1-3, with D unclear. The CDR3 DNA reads TGTGCCAGCTCACTCGGCTCTGGAAACACCATATATTTT. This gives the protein CASSLGSGNTIYF.